A single sample gave rise to the 11 T cell receptor beta chains below, sequenced in a study of Ad26.COV2.S vaccination and SARS-CoV-2 variants. The protocol was immunoSEQ multiplex PCR, while the TCRdb copy is restricted to in-frame clones and leaves out a portion. The sample has under 150,000 clones; 75% to 90% are singletons. Sequenced here: peripheral blood, sampled after recovery from COVID-19. All receptors derive from a human donor who had recovered from COVID-19.

About this clone itself: Mismatch with germline at one junction end may stem from a read error. This chain uses TRBV6-5 with TRBJ2-7; 9 bases align to TRBD2. Germline CDR1 MNHEY, CDR2 SVGAGI. The CDR3 runs 16 residues. This CDR3 reads CATSYSRGGGSYEQYF. CDR3 DNA sequence: TGTGCCACCAGTTATAGCCGCGGGGGGGGGTCCTACGAGCAGTACTTC.

V is TRBV30 and J is TRBJ1-4; TRBD1 might be the D (6 bases). CDR3 size: 13 residues. V shed 5 bases and J shed 4 bases, with 11 bases lying between them. Germline V gives CDR1 GTSNPN, CDR2 SVGIG (reference sequence). The CDR3 protein is CAWSTGINEKLFF. DNA for the CDR3: TGTGCCTGGTCGACAGGAATTAATGAAAAACTGTTTTTT.

Worth noting for this clone: Other DNA sequences in this sample translate to the same CDR3. V and J are TRBV18 and TRBJ2-3; no firm D call. From germline, CDR1 is KGHSH and CDR2 LQKENI. The CDR3 totals 13 residues. V lost 6 bases, J lost 0 bases, and 7 bases lay in between. CDR3 region: CASSQPSTDTQYF. The CDR3 DNA sequence: TGTGCCAGCTCTCAGCCTAGCACAGATACGCAGTATTTT.

This chain uses TRBV18 with TRBJ1-1, with D unresolved. The CDR3 runs 13 residues. The germline V and J ends were trimmed by 1 base and 1 base, with 4 bases remaining between them. CDR1 KGHSH and CDR2 LQKENI come from the germline V gene. The CDR3: CASSPQKNTEAFF. CDR3 in DNA: TGTGCCAGCTCACCACAGAAGAACACTGAAGCTTTCTTT.

The chain is built from TRBV25-1 and TRBJ2-2; the match to TRBD2 covers 12 bases. CDR1 MGHDK and CDR2 SYGVNS come from the germline V gene. This CDR3 is 18 amino acids long. V was pared by 4 bases and J by 4 bases, with 10 bases of the junction left unmatched. CDR3 DNA: TGTGCCAGCAGTGTACCTAGCGGGGGGGCGAAAGGCACCGGGGAGCTGTTTTTT. It codes for CASSVPSGGAKGTGELFF.

The chain is built from TRBV6-2 or TRBV6-3 and TRBJ1-3; TRBD1 matches 10 bases. The length of the CDR3 is 16 residues. The junction had 5 bases not matched to a gene; V was cut back by 4 bases and J by 2 bases. Germline V lookup: CDR1 MNHEY, CDR2 SVGEGT. The CDR3 bases are TGTGCCAGCAGTTGGCGGACAGGGGGAGCTGGAAACACCATATATTTT. This translates into CASSWRTGGAGNTIYF.

This sequence joins TRBV11-2 and TRBJ2-1; 11 positions agree with TRBD2. The CDR3 consists of 13 residues. V was clipped by 11 bases and J by 6 bases; unmatched bases: 6. Germline V gene lookup returns CDR1 SGHAT and CDR2 FQNNGV. The CDR3 sequence: CAVAGGASNEQFF. CDR3 DNA sequence: TGTGCCGTAGCGGGGGGGGCGTCCAATGAGCAGTTCTTC.

This rearrangement joins TRBV4-3 to TRBJ1-1, with no clear D. The V end was cut by 4 bases, the J end by 2 bases, with 8 bases between. This CDR3 has 13 amino acids. Germline loops: CDR1 LGHNA, CDR2 YSLEER. The CDR3: CASSREGNTEAFF. The CDR3 DNA reads as TGCGCCAGCAGCCGGGAGGGCAACACTGAAGCTTTCTTT.

This chain links TRBV6-5 with TRBJ1-6; D uncertain. Germline CDR1 reads MNHEY; CDR2 reads SVGAGI. V shed 6 bases and J shed 14 bases, with 14 bases lying between them. The CDR3 extends over 12 amino acids. This CDR3 reads CASRNWEWSLHF. In DNA form, the CDR3 reads TGTGCCAGCAGGAACTGGGAGTGGTCCCTCCACTTT.

The chain is built from TRBV19 and TRBJ1-3; a weak D match, TRBD1 (5 bases). V was cut by 8 bases and J by 0 bases, with 17 bases left in between. The CDR3 is 16 residues long. Germline assignment: CDR1 LNHDA and CDR2 SQIVND (reference sequence). CDR3 loop: CASSDTLRASGNTIYF. Written as DNA, the CDR3 is TGTGCCAGTTCGGACACCCTCAGGGCCTCTGGAAACACCATATATTTT.

This sequence joins TRBV6-5 and TRBJ1-1; a possible D gene is TRBD1 (5 bases). The germline CDR1 and CDR2 sequences are MNHEY and SVGAGI. CDR3 length: 13 amino acids. V gave up 4 bases and J gave up 5 bases, with 11 bases separating them. The CDR3 nucleotides are TGTGCCAGCAGTTTCGGGGGGGTTACTGAAGCTTTCTTT. The encoded protein is CASSFGGVTEAFF.